The clone carrying this T cell receptor beta chain was seen at least ten times. Amplification targeted the TCR beta CDR3 regions, with RNA transcripts as the source material. The workflow started with a first-round RT-PCR run with HTBI primers and then moved on to a second-round multiplex PCR. TCRdb itself ran the multiplex PCR reads through MiXCR, one entry per CDR3 protein. This table has about 740,000 distinct CDR3 sequences, roughly 40% appearing once. This CDR3 has 13 amino acids. V was trimmed by 4 bases and J by 0 bases, leaving 9 bases between them. CDR1 is SQVTM, CDR2 ANQGSEA, per germline. The data were taken from a study of Graves' ophthalmopathy and Graves' hyperthyroidism. With a duration under 3 months, ophthalmopathy in the donors showed moderate-to-severe activity, CAS ≥3 and NOSPECS ≥4. Uncontrolled infections, pregnancy, lactation or other autoimmune diseases led to patient exclusion.

The origin of this receptor is an adult man with Graves' ophthalmopathy. The V call is TRBV29-1, the J call TRBJ1-1, with a weak D call TRBD1 (5 bases). Sequences were obtained from peripheral blood. CDR3 coding DNA: TGCAGCGTTGGGGGGATCATGAACACTGAAGCTTTCTTT. Protein: CSVGGIMNTEAFF.